This T cell receptor (beta chain) originates from a study of graft-versus-host responses after intestinal transplantation. At the level of the study: The recipients all started with anti-thymocyte globulin induction and then took tacrolimus and steroids for two to four years. Overall study findings and caveats: High graft-versus-host to host-versus-graft T cell clonal ratios marked allografts of patients with graft-donor macrochimerism. Ileal or blood samples showed some GvH clones first, and such clones were also found in recipient marrow.

As concerns this clone: No antigen is known for it.

Graft tissue was processed to release intraepithelial and lamina propria lymphocytes. Data came from immunoSEQ multiplex PCR; TCRdb stores just in-frame clones and leaves some out. The sample shows fewer than 20,000 clones, 74% of them seen only once. This sequence originates from a human patient who received an intestinal transplant, so some T cells may come from the graft donor. The source was ileum tissue, collected 14 days after transplant.

For the CDR3, the DNA is TGTGCCAGCAGCTTCCGGGACACTTCGAACACCGGGGAGCTGTTTTTT. This gives the protein CASSFRDTSNTGELFF. V is TRBV7-9 and J is TRBJ2-2; a weak D match, TRBD1 (6 bases). The length of the CDR3 is 16 residues. V gave up 3 bases and J gave up 0 bases, with 11 bases separating them. The germline gives CDR1 SEHNR, CDR2 FQNEAQ (reference sequence).